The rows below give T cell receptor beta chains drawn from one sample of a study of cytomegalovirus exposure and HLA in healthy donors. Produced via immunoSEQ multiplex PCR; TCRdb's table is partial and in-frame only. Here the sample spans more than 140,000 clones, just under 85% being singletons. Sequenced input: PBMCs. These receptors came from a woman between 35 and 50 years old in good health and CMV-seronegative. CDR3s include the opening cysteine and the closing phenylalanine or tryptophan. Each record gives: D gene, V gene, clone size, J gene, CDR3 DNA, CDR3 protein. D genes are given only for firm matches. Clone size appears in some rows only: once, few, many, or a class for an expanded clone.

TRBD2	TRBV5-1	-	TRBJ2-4	TGCGCCAGCAGCCCCGGGACTAGCGGGAGGATTCAGTACTTC	CASSPGTSGRIQYF
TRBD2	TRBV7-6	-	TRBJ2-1	TGTGCCAGCAGCCCCGAGACTAGCGGCTCCTACAATGAGCAGTTCTTC	CASSPETSGSYNEQFF
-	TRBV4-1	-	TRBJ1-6	TGCGCCAGCAGCCAAGATGATCGGGACACAATCCACTTT	CASSQDDRDTIHF
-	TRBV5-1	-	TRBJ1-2	TGCGCCAGCAGCCTCAACTCCGACAGGAGAGGCTACACCTTC	CASSLNSDRRGYTF
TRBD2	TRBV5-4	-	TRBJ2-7	TGTGCCAGCAGCCCGCCCGGGAGGACGGGGCTCCATACCTACGAGCAGTACTTC	CASSPPGRTGLHTYEQYF
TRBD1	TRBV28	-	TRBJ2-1	TGTGCCAGCAGCTCGGACAGGGTGTTCTTC	CASSSDRVFF
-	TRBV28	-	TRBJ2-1	TGTGCCAGCAGTTTCGAAGACAGCTACAATGAGCAGTTCTTC	CASSFEDSYNEQFF
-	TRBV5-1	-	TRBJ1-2	TGCGCCAGCAGCTCCGGGGGTTGGTATGGCTACACCTTC	CASSSGGWYGYTF
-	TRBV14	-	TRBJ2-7	TGTGCCAGCAGCTTCTATACTGGCTCCTACGAGCAGTACTTC	CASSFYTGSYEQYF
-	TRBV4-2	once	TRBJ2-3	TGTGCCAGCAGCCAAGAGAAGCCGAGAGGCGGTTCTAGCACAGATACGCAGTATTTT	CASSQEKPRGGSSTDTQYF
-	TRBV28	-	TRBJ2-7	TGTGCCAGCAGAGAAGGACAGTACTCTCCCTACGAGCAGTACTTC	CASREGQYSPYEQYF
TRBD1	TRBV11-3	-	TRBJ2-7	TGTGCCAGCAGCCCTCGACAGGGGGGCTACGAGCAGTACTTC	CASSPRQGGYEQYF